This TCR beta chain was captured in a study of cytomegalovirus exposure and HLA in healthy donors. Study results and limitations: Within a later analysis, the majority of CMV-associated TCR beta chains appeared HLA-restricted. Sequencing probably produced one cluster of sequence variants that were highly shared.

In the PCR, 60 Vbeta and 13 Jbeta primers were used. The assay was immunoSEQ multiplex PCR, and TCRdb's table has in-frame clones only and misses some. The repertoire includes about 130,000 clones, around four fifths of them detected once, and approximately 1.1% sits in the top ten. Trimming cost V 8 bases and J 0 bases; bases outside gene matches: 3. The germline CDR1 and CDR2 sequences are SGHRS and YFSETQ. CDR3 length equals 14 residues. On this clone: Its antigen remains unknown.

Specimen: PBMCs. This TCR derives from a boy between 10 and 17 years old in good health and CMV-seronegative. V and J are TRBV5-1 and TRBJ2-7; 12 nucleotides align to TRBD2. In DNA, the CDR3 is TGCGCCAGTAAGACTAGCGGGAGCTCCTACGAGCAGTACTTC. It encodes CASKTSGSSYEQYF. Looking up the rest from reference TRBV5-1 and TRBJ2-7 gives the full variable domain: KAGVTQTPRYLIKTRGQQVTLSCSPISGHRSVSWYQQTPGQGLQFLFEYFSETQRNKGNFPGRFSGRQFSNSRSEMNVSTLELGDSALYLCASKTSGSSYEQYFGPGTRLTVT.